The T cell receptor beta chain under discussion was sequenced for a study of blood T cell repertoires in COVID-19. Across the study: Nucleic acid was either cDNA or gDNA, and it came from T cells, B-cell-depleted T cells, or PBMCs.

Patients from Seattle were sampled longitudinally, starting during active infection. Germline-derived CDR1 and CDR2 are MDHEN and SYDVKM. Trimming took off 3 bases at V and 6 bases at J, with 5 bases between the two ends. The CDR3 totals 12 residues. The data were produced by immunoSEQ multiplex PCR, yet TCRdb's version contains in-frame clones alone and is incomplete. The sample consists of about 200,000 clones, 70% to 85% of them appearing once. This chain connects TRBV28 to TRBJ2-2; no clear D. The clonotype was recovered from a woman of 80 years or more with COVID-19, enrolled during active disease. Sequenced sample: peripheral blood. The CDR3 reads CASSFVAGELFF. CDR3 DNA sequence: TGTGCCAGCAGTTTTGTAGCCGGGGAGCTGTTTTTT. Based on the CDR3 plus reference TRBV28 and TRBJ2-2, the full variable domain is DVKVTQSSRYLVKRTGEKVFLECVQDMDHENMFWYRQDPGLGLRLIYFSYDVKMKEKGDIPEGYSVSREKKERFSLILESASTNQTSMYLCASSFVAGELFFGEGSRLTVL.